This T cell receptor beta chain was captured in a study of T cell responses to AZD1222 COVID-19 vaccine (dated by TCRdb to about 2021). Looking at the study overall: AZD1222 recipients whose second dose came at about 4 weeks and those whose second dose came at about 12 weeks were combined into one group, since spike-specific TCR depth and breadth did not differ between the two schedules. TCR sequencing covered some 250 trial participants: some 210 given two doses of AZD1222 and approximately 26 given two doses of MenACWY control vaccine. Enrollment into the trials was organized by age into subgroups of 18-55, 56-69 and 70-plus years, and those subgroups contained approximately 150, 30 and 60 TCR-sequenced participants, respectively.

The CDR3 regions of human TCRbeta chains were analyzed by immunosequencing. Per the authors' processing: TCRs in the repertoires were matched against a reference library of SARS-CoV-2-specific TCRs that had been generated with the MIRA antigen-specificity platform. Breadth was defined as the fraction of unique TCRs that were SARS-CoV-2-associated. Depth was defined as the fraction of total T cells that were SARS-CoV-2-associated. Using the MIRA data, each spike-specific TCR was assigned both to the spike region to which the TCR was reactive and to a CD4 or CD8 class. Log10-transformed breadth and depth values were compared by one-way ANOVA with Sidak's multiple comparisons tests. TCRdb obtained this table from immuneACCESS and retained in-frame rearrangements with V and J assigned. These tables miss some clones; where compared with another copy, unresolved V genes account for less than half of the shortfall, and the remainder is unexplained. That table gives V, J and clone size, and the DNA gave D and trimming. The sample contains tens of thousands of clones, approximately 88% of them found a single time. The ten most abundant clones make up more than 20% of the sample.

What the time point label conveys for this sample: baseline before first vaccination. Vaccinee samples were obtained from the UK trials COV001 and COV002, which included a single-blind randomized controlled phase 2/3 trial of AZD1222 (ChAdOx1 nCoV-19) in healthy adults. For TCRbeta chain sequencing, PBMC samples from trial participants were taken at day 0 and at day 28 after the second dose. The CDR3 runs 15 residues from the cysteine to the phenylalanine. Just the 45-base CDR3 DNA is kept, in frame starting at base 1. CDR1 and CDR2, per the germline V gene, are SGHTA and FQGNSA. V trim: 3 bases; J trim: 7 bases; unmatched bases: 5. About this clone: No antigen is known for it. The record has no base qualities; no much larger clone is one base away.

The full study reports these points: Vaccine-associated CD4 TCRs spanned the whole spike protein, with dominant responses in regions 160-218 and 743-854. After two AZD1222 doses, both the breadth and the depth of spike-specific TCRs were significantly higher than at day 0 and than in MenACWY recipients. Participants were mostly white British and included more females than males, and it was suggested by the authors that clonal diversity may have been underestimated. The 56-69-year group was small, and its depth increase did not reach significance, likely because of low power. Reportedly, close to half of the unique spike-specific TCRs recognized epitopes lying outside the regions that are mutated in the B.1.351 and B.1.1.7 variants. Because no samples from the day 14 peak response were available, repertoires could be characterized only after the peak T cell response. Conclusions about previously exposed vaccinees are limited because only six or seven AZD1222 recipients were SARS-CoV-2 seropositive at baseline.

The source of this sequence is an adult in good health. The material sequenced was peripheral blood, taken on day 0 of AZD1222 vaccination. This chain is built from TRBV7-2 and TRBJ2-1, with TRBD2 matching 11 junction bases. This receptor has the CDR3 CASSFSGRARNEQFF. The DNA is as follows: TGTGCCAGCAGCTTTAGCGGGAGGGCAAGGAATGAGCAGTTCTTC.